The 23 T cell receptor beta chains below all came from one sample that was sequenced in a study of glioma-infiltrating T cells after dendritic cell vaccination (dated by TCRdb to 2016 to 2017). The time point label of this sample denotes: after dendritic cell vaccination, including at tumor progression/relapse. Library preparation employed the immunoSEQ multiplex PCR assay. TCRdb holds this immuneACCESS table with in-frame rearrangements only. Some clones are missing; in checked studies, unresolved V genes explain under half, and the rest has no known cause. This sample has roughly 100,000 clones in its table, and 90% of those were observed once. The ten largest make up 2.7% of the sample. This specimen consisted of blood, obtained after dendritic cell vaccination. Receptors originate from a human donor with glioblastoma.

V and J are TRBV5-1 and TRBJ2-7; D is possibly TRBD2 (5 bases). The V gene lost 0 bases and the J gene lost 7 bases, with 11 bases spanning the gap. Germline CDR1 is SGHRS and CDR2 is YFSETQ. This CDR3 spans 13 amino acids. DNA of the CDR3: TGCGCCAGCAGCTTGGGATCTCCGGGGGAGCAGTACTTC. Protein: CASSLGSPGEQYF.

In regard to this clone: Other DNA variants within this sample encode the same CDR3. The V gene is TRBV5-1, the J gene TRBJ1-3, with D possibly TRBD1 on 6 matching bases. Germline CDR1 SGHRS, CDR2 YFSETQ. The CDR3 totals 16 residues. V was shortened by 1 base and J by 3 bases, with 14 bases between the two germline ends. The CDR3 here is CASSLTGSTYGNTIYF. CDR3 coding DNA: TGCGCCAGCAGCTTGACAGGGTCGACATATGGAAACACCATATATTTT.

The chain uses TRBV6-1 and TRBJ1-1, with 7 bases identical to TRBD1. The CDR3 is 13 residues long. Germline trimming cut 3 bases from V and 5 bases from J; bases unmatched to any gene: 3. Germline values: CDR1 MNHNS, CDR2 SASEGT. This CDR3 is CASSEAGGTEAFF. CDR3 DNA: TGTGCCAGCAGTGAGGCAGGGGGGACTGAAGCTTTCTTT.

The chain carries TRBV5-6 and TRBJ1-1; D is perhaps TRBD1 (5 bases). Germline assignment: CDR1 SGHDT and CDR2 YYEEEE. The length of the CDR3 is 14 residues. The V end was cut by 0 bases, the J end by 4 bases, with 10 bases between. CDR3 DNA sequence: TGTGCCAGCAGCTTGGCCCACGGGGGCACTGAAGCTTTCTTT. Amino acid sequence: CASSLAHGGTEAFF. The full variable domain, rest sourced from reference TRBV5-6 and TRBJ1-1, is DAGVTQSPTHLIKTRGQQVTLRCSPKSGHDTVSWYQQALGQGPQFIFQYYEEEERQRGNFPDRFSGHQFPNYSSELNVNALLLGDSALYLCASSLAHGGTEAFFGQGTRLTVV.

This chain links TRBV19 with TRBJ2-3; 9 positions agree with TRBD2. After removal of 6 bases from V and 6 bases from J, the junction contained 19 bases not matched to a gene. Germline CDR1 and CDR2: LNHDA and SQIVND (reference sequence). This CDR3 has 18 residues. The CDR3 loop is CASSPRPPSGATMDTQYF. The DNA of the CDR3 is TGTGCCAGTAGCCCCCGCCCCCCTAGCGGGGCGACTATGGATACGCAGTATTTT. Supplemented by reference TRBV19 and TRBJ2-3, the full variable domain reads DGGITQSPKYLFRKEGQNVTLSCEQNLNHDAMYWYRQDPGQGLRLIYYSQIVNDFQKGDIAEGYSVSREKKESFPLTVTSAQKNPTAFYLCASSPRPPSGATMDTQYFGPGTRLTVL.

The gene calls are TRBV5-1 and TRBJ2-3, with D hard to call. This CDR3 region has 15 residues. CDR1 is SGHRS and CDR2 is YFSETQ in the germline V gene. V lost 0 bases and J 0 bases, leaving 8 bases between the germline ends. CDR3 sequence reads: CASSLDWASTDTQYF. The CDR3 region has the DNA TGCGCCAGCAGCTTGGACTGGGCTAGCACAGATACGCAGTATTTT.

V gene TRBV9 combines with J gene TRBJ2-7, with TRBD2 matching over 10 bases. Germline V gene data show CDR1 as SGDLS and CDR2 as YYNGEE. This CDR3 has 14 residues. Trimming cost V 0 bases and J 5 bases; bases outside gene matches: 2. The CDR3 sequence: CASSVASGGNEQYF. The CDR3 DNA is TGTGCCAGCAGCGTAGCTAGCGGGGGAAACGAGCAGTACTTC.

This clone was observed a single time. The J gene is TRBJ2-3, the V gene TRBV25-1; D is uncertain. Germline V gene lookup returns CDR1 MGHDK and CDR2 SYGVNS. The V end lost 1 base, the J end lost 14 bases, and 13 bases lay between the germline ends. The CDR3 sequence is 12 residues long. For the CDR3, the DNA is TGTGCCAGCAGTGAATTATCAACCGAGAGGTATTTT. Residues: CASSELSTERYF.

This sequence joins TRBV4-2 and TRBJ2-1; no clear D. CDR1 is LGHNA and CDR2 is YNFKEQ in the germline V gene. V lost 0 bases and J lost 6, with 12 bases in between. CDR3 length: 15 amino acids. In DNA, the CDR3 is TGTGCCAGCAGCCAAGATAGGAGTGGTGGCAATGAGCAGTTCTTC. It is translated as CASSQDRSGGNEQFF.

The chain carries TRBV30 and TRBJ1-2; TRBD1 matches at 7 bases. The CDR3 contains 15 residues. Trimming removed 3 bases from V and 0 bases from J; junction bases left unmatched: 7. Germline-derived CDR1 and CDR2 are GTSNPN and SVGIG (reference sequence). The DNA for the CDR3 is TGTGCCTGGAGCGACGACAGGGCAGCTAACTATGGCTACACCTTC. It encodes CAWSDDRAANYGYTF.

Turning to this clone: This specimen includes other DNA sequences encoding the same CDR3. The chain carries TRBV20-1 and TRBJ2-3; D is ambiguous. From germline, CDR1 is DFQATT and CDR2 SNEGSKA (reference sequence). The CDR3 loop spans 10 amino acids. Trimming stripped 5 bases from V and 3 bases from J, with 3 bases between. The CDR3 DNA reads TGCAGTGCTCATACAGATACGCAGTATTTT. Its protein is CSAHTDTQYF.

V and J are TRBV7-9 and TRBJ1-4; 7 positions agree with TRBD1. J lost 8 bases, V lost 1 base, and 4 bases had no gene match. The V gene's germline CDR1 is SEHNR and CDR2 FQNEAQ (reference sequence). The CDR3 length is 14 residues. The CDR3, as DNA: TGTGCCAGCAGCTTAGGACAGGGTCCAGAAAAACTGTTTTTT. As protein: CASSLGQGPEKLFF. Full variable domain (outside the CDR3, taken from reference TRBV7-9 and TRBJ1-4): DTGVSQNPRHKITKRGQNVTFRCDPISEHNRLYWYRQTLGQGPEFLTYFQNEAQLEKSRLLSDRFSAERPKGSFSTLEIQRTEQGDSAMYLCASSLGQGPEKLFFGSGTQLSVL.

V gene TRBV5-1 combines with J gene TRBJ2-2; 7 nucleotides align to TRBD1. The trim removed 0 bases at V and 6 bases at J, leaving 5 bases unmatched. Germline CDR1 reads SGHRS; CDR2 reads YFSETQ. The CDR3 runs to 15 residues. The DNA for the CDR3 is TGCGCCAGCAGCTTGGTACGAACAGGGGCCGGGGAGCTGTTTTTT. It encodes CASSLVRTGAGELFF.

The V and J genes are TRBV11-2 and TRBJ1-5, with 8 nucleotides matching TRBD1. The V and J ends lost 5 bases and 2 bases, in that order; junction bases with no gene match: 5. CDR1 and CDR2 (germline): SGHAT, FQNNGV. The CDR3 is 15 residues long. CDR3 coding DNA: TGTGCCAGCAGCACCGGACAGGGAGGCAATCAGCCCCAGCATTTT. It specifies CASSTGQGGNQPQHF. Variable domain in full (rest from reference TRBV11-2 and TRBJ1-5): EAGVAQSPRYKIIEKRQSVAFWCNPISGHATLYWYQQILGQGPKLLIQFQNNGVVDDSQLPKDRFSAERLKGVDSTLKIQPAKLEDSAVYLCASSTGQGGNQPQHFGDGTRLSIL.

CDR3 amino acids: CASSQASVRMNTEAFF. CDR3 bases: TGCGCCAGCAGCCAGGCGTCGGTCAGGATGAACACTGAAGCTTTCTTT. V is TRBV4-1 and J is TRBJ1-1; no reliable D call. The CDR3 consists of 16 residues. Trimming left V 3 bases short and J 0 bases short, with 14 bases between. Germline V gives CDR1 MGHRA, CDR2 YSYEKL.

V usage is TRBV5-8 and J usage is TRBJ1-1; no clear D gene. From germline, CDR1 is SGHTS and CDR2 YDEGEE. V shed 1 base and J shed 2 bases, with 9 bases lying between them. This CDR3 comprises 14 residues. The CDR3 region has the DNA TGTGCCAGCAGCTTGCGAGGTAAAAACACTGAAGCTTTCTTT. This translates into CASSLRGKNTEAFF.

The rearrangement uses TRBV15 and TRBJ2-1; TRBD2 matches at 8 bases. CDR1 is LNHNV, CDR2 YYDKDF, per germline (reference sequence). CDR3 length: 17 residues. V was pared by 0 bases and J by 8 bases, with 12 bases of the junction left unmatched. The CDR3 loop reads CATSREPPAGGKDEQFF. The DNA of the CDR3 is TGTGCCACCAGCAGAGAACCCCCTGCGGGAGGTAAGGATGAGCAGTTCTTC.

The genes are TRBV7-3 and TRBJ2-1, with 10 bases identical to TRBD2. V lost 5 bases to trimming and J lost 3 bases; unmatched junction nucleotides: 4. The V gene's germline CDR1 is SGHTA and CDR2 FQGTGA. The CDR3 is made up of 15 amino acids. The CDR3 region has the DNA TGTGCCAGCAGCCCTTCTAGCGGGAGCTACAATGAGCAGTTCTTC. The encoded protein is CASSPSSGSYNEQFF.

V and J are TRBV7-8 and TRBJ2-7; possible D gene TRBD2, 6 bases. V lost 4 bases, J lost 0 bases, and 10 bases lay in between. Germline loops: CDR1 SGHVS, CDR2 FQNEAQ. CDR3 length equals 14 residues. The CDR3 DNA reads as TGTGCCAGCAGCTCGACCGGGGGCTCCTACGAGCAGTACTTC. This codes for CASSSTGGSYEQYF.

The chain uses TRBV15 and TRBJ1-4; D unclear. CDR3 length: 14 amino acids. V lost 0 bases and J lost 7, with 9 bases in between. Per germline, CDR1 LNHNV and CDR2 YYDKDF (reference sequence). The CDR3 region is CATSRDNEAEKLFF. The CDR3 coding sequence is TGTGCCACCAGCAGAGATAACGAGGCTGAAAAACTGTTTTTT.

V usage is TRBV27 and J usage is TRBJ1-5; D gene unclear. Germline V lookup: CDR1 MNHEY, CDR2 SMNVEV (reference sequence). The CDR3 length is 14 residues. The ends were cut back, 4 bases at V and 9 bases at J, with 16 bases in the middle. The CDR3: CASSSTPSHLPQHF. CDR3 coding DNA: TGTGCCAGCAGTTCGACACCCTCTCATCTGCCCCAGCATTTT.

The chain combines TRBV25-1 with TRBJ2-7; D remains unclear. Trimming pared 8 bases from V and 3 bases from J, leaving 5 bases between. Germline CDR1 MGHDK, CDR2 SYGVNS. The CDR3 length is 10 residues. In nucleotides, the CDR3 is TGTGCCAGCGGCCACTACGAGCAGTACTTC. It translates to CASGHYEQYF.

This chain joins TRBV19 and TRBJ2-3; 10 nucleotides align to TRBD2. The ends lost 6 bases at V and 4 bases at J; junction bases unmatched: 10. The CDR3 covers 16 residues. Germline CDR1 is LNHDA and CDR2 is SQIVND (reference sequence). The chain's CDR3 is CASRSVSSGRSDTQYF. Written as DNA, the CDR3 is TGTGCCAGTAGATCCGTGTCTAGCGGGAGATCAGATACGCAGTATTTT.